A single T cell receptor beta chain is shown here with its context. Sequenced by immunoSEQ multiplex PCR; TCRdb stores in-frame clones only, minus some. The data hold 50,000 or so clones, with around three quarters observed a single time. This record comes from a study of PD-L1 blockade in urothelial cancer. In the study overall: Atezolizumab at 1,200 mg intravenously every 3 weeks was started by patients at some point between 2014 and 2015. Blood yielded a median of 141,255 T cells per sample.

CDR1 SGHNT and CDR2 YENEEA come from the germline V gene. The CDR3 loop spans 14 amino acids. V was cut by 5 bases and J by 2 bases, with 12 bases left in between. The sequence came from a man between 65 and 85 years old with urothelial cancer. The chain combines TRBV11-3 with TRBJ2-5; perhaps TRBD1 as D (6 bases). The input for sequencing was PBMCs, taken around atezolizumab (anti-PD-L1) treatment. The CDR3 nucleotides are TGTGCCAGCAGCCCCTCTAGGGGGCAAGAGACCCAGTACTTC. This encodes CASSPSRGQETQYF.